The clone carrying this T cell receptor (beta chain) came up a few times. These data come from a study of identical twins. cDNA carried unique molecular identifiers, and a universal primer site was added by template switching. TCRdb redid the calling of the 5' RACE reads with MiXCR, one entry per CDR3 protein. Of some 1,600,000 distinct CDR3 sequences listed, more than 30% are singletons. Trimming cost V 3 bases and J 9 bases, with 20 bases left between them. The CDR3 loop spans 15 amino acids. The clonotype was recovered from a newborn girl in good health. The V call is TRBV12-3 or TRBV12-4, the J call TRBJ1-1; maybe TRBD1 (6 bases). The specimen sequenced was cord blood. The CDR3 here is CASSFAPGQILQAFF. The CDR3 DNA follows: TGTGCCAGCAGTTTCGCCCCTGGACAGATTCTTCAAGCTTTCTTT.